The text below deals with one T cell receptor (beta chain). Its antigen is currently unknown. These data originate in a study of CXCR3-negative and CXCR3-positive naive CD8 T cells. The wider study: Around 140 million TRB reads were obtained overall (about 1.5 +/- 0.3 million per library). Findings of the study overall: Both naive subsets had comparably high diversity; memory CD8+ cells much lower. TCR interaction strength was inferred from TRB CDR3 physicochemistry, as CD5 matched across naive subsets.

CDR3 size: 14 residues. The germline V gene has CDR1 GTSNPN and CDR2 SVGIG (reference sequence). It was by 5' RACE with UMI labels that the TRB cDNA libraries were prepared. One entry per CDR3 protein, without DNA, is what TCRdb gives after re-calling the 5' RACE reads. The sample shows some 67,000 distinct CDR3 sequences, and roughly 1.5% sits with its ten largest clones. Naive CD8+ T cells showed a CD45RO-CCR7+CD27+CD95- phenotype. The sample consisted of naive CXCR3- CD8+ T cells from blood. Noted subset: CD45RO-CCR7+CD27+CD95- naive CD8+ T cells lacking CXCR3 (TNR3-). V usage is TRBV30 and J usage is TRBJ2-5; checking the TCRdb D call of TRBD2 is not possible without DNA. The clonotype originates from a human donor in good health. Some clones in this sample may be carry-over from other donors' samples. The CDR3 spells CASDLAGEGETQYF.